The clone carrying this T cell receptor (beta chain) was picked up one time. The record originates from a study of blood T cell repertoires in COVID-19. About the study: Acute and convalescent COVID-19 samples came from the United States, Italy and Spain. T cells, B-cell-depleted T cells, or PBMCs supplied cDNA or gDNA.

Original analysis: By means of reference gene primer amplification, nucleated cell counts were estimated. Measured with immunoSEQ multiplex PCR; TCRdb has only the in-frame clones, and not every one. V and J calls and clone size are given by that table; D and trimming were obtained from the DNA. The table lists about 26,000 clones, around 90% of them singletons, with under 2% in the top ten. The source is a woman aged 55-69 years with active COVID-19. Source material: peripheral blood.

The CDR3 coding sequence is TGTGCCAGCAGCCAAGGGGGACTTATGGAGACCCAGTACTTC. It specifies CASSQGGLMETQYF. This chain connects TRBV4-2 to TRBJ2-5; a possible D gene is TRBD2 (6 bases). V lost 1 base, J lost 5 bases, and 11 bases lay in between. Looked up from germline, CDR1 is LGHNA and CDR2 is YNFKEQ. The CDR3 length is 14 residues.